This TCR beta chain was recorded in a study of stem cell transplantation in POMP-related autoinflammatory disease. Study results and caveats: Unique TRB V-J gene pairings were limited in number in patients with PRAID.

The junction had 8 bases not matched to a gene; V was cut back by 8 bases and J by 6 bases. CDR3 length equals 14 residues. CDR1 is DFQATT, CDR2 SNEGSKA, per germline (reference sequence). This clone was observed once. Its antigen is not identified. Profiled with immunoSEQ multiplex PCR; TCRdb holds only in-frame clones, not every one. The sample carries some 65,000 clones, approximately 91% recorded once. This rearrangement joins TRBV20-1 to TRBJ2-1; TRBD2 matches at 12 bases. The TCR originated in a human patient with POMP-related autoinflammation and immune dysregulation (PRAID). Part of the T cells may come from the graft donor. The starting material was CD4+ T cells from PBMCs, obtained after stem cell transplantation. CDR3 bases: TGCAGTTTTAGTGGACTAGCGGGGACCAATGAGCAGTTCTTC. Translation: CSFSGLAGTNEQFF.